Presented here are 16 T cell receptor beta chains from one specimen sequenced in a study of blood T cell repertoires in COVID-19. Clones were read by immunoSEQ multiplex PCR, and TCRdb kept only the in-frame ones, dropping some. The sample holds roughly 37,000 clones, around 80% seen once. Source material: peripheral blood. Receptors were obtained from a man aged 60 to 75 with acute or convalescent COVID-19.

There are a few counts of this clone. The V gene is TRBV3-1 (or the pseudogene TRBV3-2), the J gene TRBJ2-5; D is perhaps TRBD1 (6 bases). V was shortened by 4 bases and J by 4 bases, with 16 bases between the two germline ends. Looked up from germline, CDR1 is LGHDT and CDR2 is YNNKEL (reference sequence). This CDR3 region has 15 residues. Here the CDR3 reads CASSLLTGLGETQYF. CDR3 sequence (DNA): TGTGCCAGCAGCCTGCTTACAGGGTTAGGAGAGACCCAGTACTTC.

In its sample, this clone was seen once. The chain carries TRBV5-1 and TRBJ2-7, with 10 bases matching TRBD2. After removal of 3 bases from V and 1 base from J, the junction contained 10 bases not matched to a gene. The CDR3 runs 17 residues. Germline V CDR1 and CDR2: SGHRS, YFSETQ. The chain's CDR3 is CASSSEPGLALSYEQYF. The CDR3 nucleotides read TGCGCCAGCAGCTCGGAGCCGGGACTAGCGCTGTCCTACGAGCAGTACTTC.

The J gene is TRBJ1-6, the V gene TRBV9, with a possible D match to TRBD1 (6 bases). Germline loops: CDR1 SGDLS, CDR2 YYNGEE. The CDR3 is made up of 15 amino acids. The V gene lost 0 bases and the J gene lost 6 bases, with 10 bases spanning the gap. CDR3 region: CASSVEGQANSPLHF. Here the CDR3 DNA reads TGTGCCAGCAGCGTAGAGGGACAAGCTAATTCACCCCTCCACTTT.

This clone has only a few counts. J is TRBJ2-7 and V is TRBV6-6, with D perhaps TRBD2 (5 bases). The CDR3 runs to 15 residues. Germline V CDR1 and CDR2: MNHNY, SVGAGI (reference sequence). V dropped 5 bases and J dropped 2 bases, with 16 bases sitting between them. CDR3 region: CASSPGSGFTYEQYF. The CDR3 DNA follows: TGTGCCAGCAGTCCCGGTTCGGGGTTCACCTACGAGCAGTACTTC.

The chain carries TRBV11-2 and TRBJ1-2, with 8 bases matching TRBD1. The CDR3 length is 15 residues. CDR1 is SGHAT and CDR2 is FQNNGV in the germline V gene. Unmatched junction bases numbered 3, after V lost 1 base and J lost 2 bases. The chain's CDR3 is CASSLGTGWNYGYTF. CDR3 DNA: TGTGCCAGCAGCTTAGGGACAGGGTGGAACTATGGCTACACCTTC.

The V call is TRBV4-1, the J call TRBJ2-7; 7 positions match TRBD1. Per germline, CDR1 MGHRA and CDR2 YSYEKL. V lost 0 bases to trimming and J lost 1 base; unmatched junction nucleotides: 3. The CDR3 has 15 amino acids. CDR3 sequence reads: CASSQDQGESYEQYF. CDR3 coding DNA: TGCGCCAGCAGCCAAGATCAGGGGGAATCCTACGAGCAGTACTTC.

This clone was found many times. The chain links TRBV7-2 to TRBJ1-1; TRBD1 aligns across 10 bases. The V segment lost 4 bases and the J segment 3 bases; nucleotides outside the gene matches: 5. Looked up from germline, CDR1 is SGHTA and CDR2 is FQGNSA. This CDR3 is 15 amino acids long. In DNA, the CDR3 is TGTGCCAGCAGCTCGACAGGGGGCCAGGACACTGAAGCTTTCTTT. Translating gives CASSSTGGQDTEAFF.

The chain carries TRBV19 and TRBJ1-6, with a weak D call TRBD1 (6 bases). Germline loops: CDR1 LNHDA, CDR2 SQIVND (reference sequence). This CDR3 comprises 14 residues. Trimming pared 5 bases from V and 7 bases from J, leaving 12 bases between. This chain's CDR3 is CASSYRGGNSPLHF. The CDR3 DNA sequence: TGTGCCAGTAGTTATAGAGGGGGAAATTCACCCCTCCACTTT.

J is TRBJ2-6 and V is TRBV27; 7 bases are shared with TRBD2. The CDR3 is 16 residues long. Germline values: CDR1 MNHEY, CDR2 SMNVEV (reference sequence). Trimming removed 2 bases from V and 4 bases from J; junction bases left unmatched: 5. This CDR3 is CASSLLGGWGANVLTF. In DNA, the CDR3 is TGTGCCAGCAGTTTACTGGGGGGGTGGGGGGCCAACGTCCTGACTTTC.

The rearrangement links TRBV5-5 to TRBJ2-7; TRBD1 aligns across 8 bases. The CDR3 length is 15 residues. V lost 0 bases to trimming and J lost 6 bases; unmatched junction nucleotides: 8. Per germline, CDR1 SGHKS and CDR2 YYEKEE (reference sequence). The DNA for the CDR3 is TGTGCCAGCAGCTTGGTTTTAGACAGGGGCTCCGAGCAGTACTTC. It codes for CASSLVLDRGSEQYF.

This chain links TRBV5-1 with TRBJ1-6; maybe TRBD1 (5 bases). Germline CDR1 is SGHRS and CDR2 is YFSETQ. V was trimmed by 4 bases and J by 0 bases, leaving 17 bases between them. This CDR3 comprises 18 residues. The chain's CDR3 is CASSQPTGPSSYNSPLHF. In nucleotides, the CDR3 is TGCGCCAGCAGCCAACCCACAGGACCATCCTCCTATAATTCACCCCTCCACTTT.

V gene TRBV10-1 combines with J gene TRBJ2-1; 8 bases agree with TRBD1. V trimming: 4 bases; J trimming: 5 bases; junction bases outside the gene matches: 1. This CDR3 region has 13 residues. CDR1 WNHNN and CDR2 SYGVQD come from the germline V gene (reference sequence). The CDR3 nucleotides are TGCGCCAGCAGTGGACAGGGGAACAATGAGCAGTTCTTC. Residues: CASSGQGNNEQFF.

The chain recombines TRBV18 with TRBJ2-1; 10 positions agree with TRBD2. There are 15 residues in the CDR3. Trimming cost V 6 bases and J 9 bases; bases outside gene matches: 11. CDR1 KGHSH and CDR2 LQKENI come from the germline V gene. The CDR3 DNA reads as TGTGCCAGCTCTGCCAGCCTAGCGGGAGAGGGTGAGCAGTTCTTC. This gives the protein CASSASLAGEGEQFF.

This rearrangement joins TRBV7-9 to TRBJ2-3; D is unresolved. The germline gives CDR1 SEHNR, CDR2 FQNEAQ (reference sequence). The CDR3 is made up of 16 amino acids. Trimming stripped 2 bases from V and 1 base from J, with 13 bases between. CDR3 amino acids: CASSLRPLDRTDTQYF. Here the CDR3 DNA reads TGTGCCAGCAGCTTAAGACCGCTAGACCGCACAGATACGCAGTATTTT.

This sequence joins TRBV23-1 and TRBJ1-2, with TRBD1 matching 9 bases. TRBV23-1 is an ORF, with its function uncertain. This CDR3 contains 15 residues. Germline trimming cut 6 bases from V and 6 bases from J; bases unmatched to any gene: 11. The CDR3 sequence is CASSPRGQGLDGYTF. As DNA, the CDR3 is TGCGCCAGCAGCCCCAGGGGACAGGGATTAGATGGCTACACCTTC.

The chain recombines TRBV19 with TRBJ2-7; 7 nucleotides agree with TRBD2. Looked up from germline, CDR1 is LNHDA and CDR2 is SQIVND (reference sequence). Germline trimming cut 6 bases from V and 0 bases from J; bases unmatched to any gene: 5. The CDR3 length is 14 residues. The CDR3 DNA sequence: TGTGCCAGTAGAACTAGCGATAGCTCCTACGAGCAGTACTTC. This codes for CASRTSDSSYEQYF.